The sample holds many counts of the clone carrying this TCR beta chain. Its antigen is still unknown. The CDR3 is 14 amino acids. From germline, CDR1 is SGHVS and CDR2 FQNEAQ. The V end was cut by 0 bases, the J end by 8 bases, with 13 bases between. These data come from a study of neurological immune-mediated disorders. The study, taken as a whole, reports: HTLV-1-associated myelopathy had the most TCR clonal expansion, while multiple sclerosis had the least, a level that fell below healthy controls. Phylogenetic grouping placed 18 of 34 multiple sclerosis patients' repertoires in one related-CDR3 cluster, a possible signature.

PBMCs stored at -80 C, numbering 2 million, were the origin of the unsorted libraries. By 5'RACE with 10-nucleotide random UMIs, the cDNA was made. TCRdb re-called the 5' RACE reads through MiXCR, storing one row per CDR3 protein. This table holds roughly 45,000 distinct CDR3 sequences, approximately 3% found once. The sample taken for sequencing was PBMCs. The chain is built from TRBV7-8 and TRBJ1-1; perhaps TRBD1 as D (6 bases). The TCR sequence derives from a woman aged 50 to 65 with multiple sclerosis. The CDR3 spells CASSLAQRGSEAFF. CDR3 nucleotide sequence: TGTGCCAGCAGCTTAGCGCAAAGGGGGTCAGAAGCTTTCTTT.